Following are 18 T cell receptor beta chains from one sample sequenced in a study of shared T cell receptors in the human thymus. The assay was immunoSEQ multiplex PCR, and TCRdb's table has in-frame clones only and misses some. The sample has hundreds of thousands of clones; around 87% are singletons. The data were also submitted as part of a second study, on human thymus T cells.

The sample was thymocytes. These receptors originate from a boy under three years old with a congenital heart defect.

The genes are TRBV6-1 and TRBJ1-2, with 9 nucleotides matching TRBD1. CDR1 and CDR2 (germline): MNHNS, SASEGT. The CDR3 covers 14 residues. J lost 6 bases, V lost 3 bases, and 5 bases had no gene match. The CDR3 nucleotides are TGTGCCAGCAGTGAGCCTGGACAGGGGCATGGCTACACCTTC. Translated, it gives CASSEPGQGHGYTF.

The CDR3, as DNA: TGTGCCAGCAGCCAAGATCTTCCCGGGCCCGGGGAACCCTACGAGCAGTACTTC. Its translation is CASSQDLPGPGEPYEQYF. The V gene is TRBV14, the J gene TRBJ2-7; a weak D match, TRBD2 (5 bases). This CDR3 contains 18 residues. V was clipped by 0 bases and J by 2 bases, with 20 bases between them. The germline V gene encodes CDR1 SGHDN and CDR2 FVKESK.

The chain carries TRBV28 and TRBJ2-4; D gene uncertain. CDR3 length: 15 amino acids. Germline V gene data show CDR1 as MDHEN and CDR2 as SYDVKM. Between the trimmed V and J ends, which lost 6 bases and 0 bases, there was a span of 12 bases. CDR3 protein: CASSPYSLAKNIQYF. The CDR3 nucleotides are TGTGCCAGCAGCCCGTATTCTCTAGCCAAAAACATTCAGTACTTC.

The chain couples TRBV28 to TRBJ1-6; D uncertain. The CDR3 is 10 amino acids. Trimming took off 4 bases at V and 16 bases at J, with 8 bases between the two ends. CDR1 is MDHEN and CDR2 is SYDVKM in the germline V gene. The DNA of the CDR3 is TGTGCCAGCAGTTCTCGTGTACTCCACTTT. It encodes CASSSRVLHF.

The CDR3 coding sequence is TGTGCCAGCAGTTCGACAGGGGCTGGAAACACCATATATTTT. Protein: CASSSTGAGNTIYF. This chain links TRBV6-4 with TRBJ1-3; 8 positions match TRBD1. Germline values: CDR1 MRHNA, CDR2 SNTAGT. J gave up 2 bases and V 5 bases, and 2 bases lay outside the gene matches. CDR3 size: 14 residues.

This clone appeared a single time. CDR3 nucleotide sequence: TGTGCCTGGAGTCTGAGGGCGGCCAAAAACATTCAGTACTTC. Translation gives CAWSLRAAKNIQYF. This sequence joins TRBV30 and TRBJ2-4, with D possibly matching TRBD2 (5 bases). The CDR3 is made up of 14 amino acids. The germline V and J ends were trimmed by 2 bases and 1 base, with 9 bases remaining between them. From germline, CDR1 is GTSNPN and CDR2 SVGIG (reference sequence).

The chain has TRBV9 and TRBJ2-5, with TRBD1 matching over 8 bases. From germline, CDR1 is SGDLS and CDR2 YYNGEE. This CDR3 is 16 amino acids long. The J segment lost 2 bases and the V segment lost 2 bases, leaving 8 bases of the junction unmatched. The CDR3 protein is CASSVRGYRGQETQYF. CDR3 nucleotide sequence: TGTGCCAGCAGCGTGCGAGGGTACAGGGGGCAAGAGACCCAGTACTTC.

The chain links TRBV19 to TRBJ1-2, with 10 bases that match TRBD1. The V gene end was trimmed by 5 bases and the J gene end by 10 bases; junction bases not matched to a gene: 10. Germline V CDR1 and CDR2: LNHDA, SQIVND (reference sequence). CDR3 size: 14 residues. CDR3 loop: CASSDNPGQGNYTF. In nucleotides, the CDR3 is TGTGCCAGTAGTGATAACCCGGGACAGGGGAACTACACCTTC.

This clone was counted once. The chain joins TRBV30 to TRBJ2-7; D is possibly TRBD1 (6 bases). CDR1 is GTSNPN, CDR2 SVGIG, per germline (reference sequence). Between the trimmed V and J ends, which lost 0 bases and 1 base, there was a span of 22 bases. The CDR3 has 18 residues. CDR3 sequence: CAWSVRSLQTGVSYEQYF. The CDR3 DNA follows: TGTGCCTGGAGTGTACGTTCCCTACAGACAGGCGTTTCCTACGAGCAGTACTTC.

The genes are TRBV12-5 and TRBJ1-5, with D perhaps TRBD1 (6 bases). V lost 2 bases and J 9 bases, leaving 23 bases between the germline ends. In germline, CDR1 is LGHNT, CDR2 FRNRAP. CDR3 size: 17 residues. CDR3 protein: CASGLYWQGSLSWPQHF. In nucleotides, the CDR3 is TGTGCTAGTGGTTTGTATTGGCAGGGGAGTCTCAGTTGGCCCCAGCATTTT. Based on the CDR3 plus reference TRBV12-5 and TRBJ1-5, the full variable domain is DARVTQTPRHKVTEMGQEVTMRCQPILGHNTVFWYRQTMMQGLELLAYFRNRAPLDDSGMPKDRFSAEMPDATLATLKIQPSEPRDSAVYFCASGLYWQGSLSWPQHFGDGTRLSIL.

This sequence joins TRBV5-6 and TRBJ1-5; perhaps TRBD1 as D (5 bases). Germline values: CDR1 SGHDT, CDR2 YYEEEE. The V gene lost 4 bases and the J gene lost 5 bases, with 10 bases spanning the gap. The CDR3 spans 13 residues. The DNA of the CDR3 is TGTGCCAGCAGCAAAGCCAGGGATCAGCCCCAGCATTTT. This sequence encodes CASSKARDQPQHF.

Written as DNA, the CDR3 is TGTGCCAGCAGTCCGGACAGGGGATATGGCTACACCTTC. Its translation: CASSPDRGYGYTF. The rearrangement uses TRBV6-5 and TRBJ1-2; 9 bases fit TRBD1. The CDR3 sequence is 13 residues long. Per the germline V gene, CDR1 is MNHEY and CDR2 is SVGAGI. V was clipped by 5 bases and J by 5 bases; unmatched bases: 3.

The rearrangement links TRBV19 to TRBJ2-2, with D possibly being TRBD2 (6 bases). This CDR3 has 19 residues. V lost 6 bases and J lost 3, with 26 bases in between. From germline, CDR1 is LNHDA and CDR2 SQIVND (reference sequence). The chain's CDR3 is CASSLYLSGHRRDTGELFF. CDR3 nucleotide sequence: TGTGCCAGTAGCCTTTACCTGTCCGGACACCGGAGGGACACCGGGGAGCTGTTTTTT.

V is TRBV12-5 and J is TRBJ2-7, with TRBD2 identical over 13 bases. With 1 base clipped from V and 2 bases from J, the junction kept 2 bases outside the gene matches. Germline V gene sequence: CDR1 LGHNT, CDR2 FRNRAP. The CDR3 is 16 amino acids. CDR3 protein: CASGLGGLAGTYEQYF. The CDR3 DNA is TGTGCTAGTGGTTTGGGGGGACTAGCGGGGACCTACGAGCAGTACTTC.

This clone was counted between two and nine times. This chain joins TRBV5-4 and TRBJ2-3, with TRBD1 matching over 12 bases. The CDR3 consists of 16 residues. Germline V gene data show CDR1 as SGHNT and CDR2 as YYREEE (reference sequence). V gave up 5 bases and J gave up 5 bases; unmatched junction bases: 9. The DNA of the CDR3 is TGTGCCAGCAGGCCCCCCGGGACAGGGGGCGGAGATACGCAGTATTTT. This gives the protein CASRPPGTGGGDTQYF.

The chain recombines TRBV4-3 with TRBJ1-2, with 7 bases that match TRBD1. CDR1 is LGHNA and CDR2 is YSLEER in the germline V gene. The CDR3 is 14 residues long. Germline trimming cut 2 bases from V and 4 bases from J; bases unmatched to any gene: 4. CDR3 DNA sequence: TGCGCCAGCAGCCAAACCCGGGACAGCTATGGCTACACCTTC. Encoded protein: CASSQTRDSYGYTF.

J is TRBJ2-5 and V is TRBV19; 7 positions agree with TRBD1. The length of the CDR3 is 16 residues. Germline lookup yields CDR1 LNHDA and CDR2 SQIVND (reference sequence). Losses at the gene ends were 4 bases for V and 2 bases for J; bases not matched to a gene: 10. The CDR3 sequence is CASSRIEQGRQETQYF. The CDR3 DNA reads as TGTGCCAGTAGTAGGATCGAACAGGGGCGGCAAGAGACCCAGTACTTC.

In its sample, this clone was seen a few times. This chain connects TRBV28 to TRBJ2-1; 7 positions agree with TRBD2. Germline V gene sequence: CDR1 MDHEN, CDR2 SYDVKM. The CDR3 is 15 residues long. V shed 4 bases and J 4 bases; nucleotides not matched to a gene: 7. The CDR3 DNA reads TGTGCCAGCAGTTCCGGGTGGGAGGGATACAATGAGCAGTTCTTC. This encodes CASSSGWEGYNEQFF.